This T cell receptor beta chain emerged from a study of early T cells in non-severe SARS-CoV-2 infection. Trimming left V 7 bases short and J 7 bases short, with 16 bases between. The CDR3 is 14 amino acids. TCRdb ran MiXCR on the 5' RACE reads and lists one entry per CDR3 protein. Found here are around 58,000 distinct CDR3 sequences, roughly 8% of them singletons; the top ten hold about 11%. This clonotype occurred a few times. The receptor was isolated from an adult who was a healthcare worker with PCR-confirmed SARS-CoV-2 infection or an uninfected control (not recorded which). The V call is TRBV12-3 or TRBV12-4, the J call TRBJ2-2; TRBD2 might be the D (5 bases). Sequencing was performed on whole blood, taken at baseline. CDR3 in amino acids: CASTFSVLYGELFF. In DNA form, the CDR3 reads TGTGCCAGCACCTTTAGCGTTCTATACGGGGAGCTGTTTTTT.